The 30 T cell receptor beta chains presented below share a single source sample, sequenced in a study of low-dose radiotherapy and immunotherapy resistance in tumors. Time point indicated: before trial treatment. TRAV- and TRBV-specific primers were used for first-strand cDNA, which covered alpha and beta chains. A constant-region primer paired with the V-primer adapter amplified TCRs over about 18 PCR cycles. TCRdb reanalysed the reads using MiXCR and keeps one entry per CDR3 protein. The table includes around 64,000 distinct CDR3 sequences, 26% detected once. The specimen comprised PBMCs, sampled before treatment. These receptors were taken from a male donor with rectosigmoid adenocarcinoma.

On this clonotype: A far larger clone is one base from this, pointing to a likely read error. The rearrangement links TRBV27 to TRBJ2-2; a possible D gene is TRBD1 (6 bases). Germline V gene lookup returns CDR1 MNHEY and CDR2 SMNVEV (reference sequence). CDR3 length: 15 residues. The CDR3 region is CANSLYGGETGELFF. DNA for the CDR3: TGTGCCAACAGTTTATATGGGGGCGAAACCGGGGAGCTGTTTTTT.

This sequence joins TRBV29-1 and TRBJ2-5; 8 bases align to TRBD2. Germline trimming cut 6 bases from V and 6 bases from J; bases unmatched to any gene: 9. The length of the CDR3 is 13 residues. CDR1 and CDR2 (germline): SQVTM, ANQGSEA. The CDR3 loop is CSVGGSGSQTQYF. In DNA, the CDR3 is TGCAGCGTGGGGGGGAGCGGGAGCCAGACCCAGTACTTC.

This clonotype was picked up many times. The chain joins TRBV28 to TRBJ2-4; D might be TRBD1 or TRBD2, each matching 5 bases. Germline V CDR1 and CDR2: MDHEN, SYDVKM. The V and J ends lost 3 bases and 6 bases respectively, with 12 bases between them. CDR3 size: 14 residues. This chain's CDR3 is CASSFPGAGNIQYF. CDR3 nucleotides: TGTGCCAGCAGTTTTCCCGGGGCTGGAAACATTCAGTACTTC.

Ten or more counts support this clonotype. The CDR3 region is CASSLGGADYEQYF. CDR3 DNA sequence: TGTGCCAGCAGCTTAGGAGGGGCCGACTACGAGCAGTACTTC. The rearrangement joins TRBV7-8 to TRBJ2-7; the D call may be TRBD1 or TRBD2 (5 bases each). Germline V gene sequence: CDR1 SGHVS, CDR2 FQNEAQ. Trimming pared 1 base from V and 3 bases from J, leaving 10 bases between. The CDR3 covers 14 residues.

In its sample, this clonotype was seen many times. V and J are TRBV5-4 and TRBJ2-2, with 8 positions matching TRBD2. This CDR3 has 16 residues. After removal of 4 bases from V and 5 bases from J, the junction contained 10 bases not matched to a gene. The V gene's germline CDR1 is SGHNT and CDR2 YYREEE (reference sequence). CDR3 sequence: CASSGPLAGGTGELFF. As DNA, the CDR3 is TGTGCCAGCAGCGGTCCACTCGCGGGGGGTACCGGGGAGCTGTTTTTT.

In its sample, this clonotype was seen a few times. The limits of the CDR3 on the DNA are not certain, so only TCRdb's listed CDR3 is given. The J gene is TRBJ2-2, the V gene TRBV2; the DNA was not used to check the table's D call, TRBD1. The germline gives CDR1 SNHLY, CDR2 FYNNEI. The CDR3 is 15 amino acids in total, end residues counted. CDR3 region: CASRGGLNTGELFFF.

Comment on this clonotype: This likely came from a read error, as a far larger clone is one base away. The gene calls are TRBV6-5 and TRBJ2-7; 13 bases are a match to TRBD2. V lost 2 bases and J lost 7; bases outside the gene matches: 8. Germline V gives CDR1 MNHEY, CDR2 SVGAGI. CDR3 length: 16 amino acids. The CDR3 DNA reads TGTGCCAGCAGTTACGCTACTAGCGGGGGGGCCAATGAGCAGTACTTC. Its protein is CASSYATSGGANEQYF.

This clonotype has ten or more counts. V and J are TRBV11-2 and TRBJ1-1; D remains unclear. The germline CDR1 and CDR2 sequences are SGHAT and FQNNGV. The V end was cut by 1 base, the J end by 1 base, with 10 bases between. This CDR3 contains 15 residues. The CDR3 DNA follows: TGTGCCAGCAGCTTAGGCGGCTACAAGAACACTGAAGCTTTCTTT. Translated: CASSLGGYKNTEAFF.

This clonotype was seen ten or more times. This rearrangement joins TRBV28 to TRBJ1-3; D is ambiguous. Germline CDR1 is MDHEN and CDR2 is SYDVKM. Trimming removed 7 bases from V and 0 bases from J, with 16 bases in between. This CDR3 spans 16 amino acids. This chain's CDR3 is CASKKERLSSGNTIYF. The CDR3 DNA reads TGTGCCAGCAAGAAAGAACGGCTTTCCTCTGGAAACACCATATATTTT.

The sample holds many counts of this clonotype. The CDR3: CSATPDRGMETQYF. The CDR3 nucleotides are TGCAGTGCTACTCCGGACAGGGGGATGGAGACCCAGTACTTC. The J gene is TRBJ2-5, the V gene TRBV20-1, with 10 bases matching TRBD1. The CDR3 totals 14 residues. Per the germline V gene, CDR1 is DFQATT and CDR2 is SNEGSKA (reference sequence). V shed 4 bases and J 5 bases; nucleotides not matched to a gene: 7.

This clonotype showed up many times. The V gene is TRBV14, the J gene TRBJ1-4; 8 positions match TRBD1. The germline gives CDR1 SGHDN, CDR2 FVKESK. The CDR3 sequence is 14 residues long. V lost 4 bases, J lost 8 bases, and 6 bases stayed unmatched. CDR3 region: CASSPSTGEEKLFF. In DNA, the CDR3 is TGTGCCAGCAGCCCGTCGACAGGGGAGGAAAAACTGTTTTTT.

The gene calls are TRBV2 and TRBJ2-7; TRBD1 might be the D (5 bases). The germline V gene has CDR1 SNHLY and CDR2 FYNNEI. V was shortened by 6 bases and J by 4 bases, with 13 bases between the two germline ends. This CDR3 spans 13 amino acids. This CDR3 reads CASRGQGKYEQYF. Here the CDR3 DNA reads TGTGCCAGCAGGGGGCAGGGAAAATACGAGCAGTACTTC.

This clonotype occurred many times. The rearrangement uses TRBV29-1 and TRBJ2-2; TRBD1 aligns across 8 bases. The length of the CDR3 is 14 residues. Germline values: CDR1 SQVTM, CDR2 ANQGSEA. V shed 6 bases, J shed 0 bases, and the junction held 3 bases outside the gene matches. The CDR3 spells CSVRGQANTGELFF. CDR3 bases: TGCAGCGTCCGGGGACAGGCGAACACCGGGGAGCTGTTTTTT.

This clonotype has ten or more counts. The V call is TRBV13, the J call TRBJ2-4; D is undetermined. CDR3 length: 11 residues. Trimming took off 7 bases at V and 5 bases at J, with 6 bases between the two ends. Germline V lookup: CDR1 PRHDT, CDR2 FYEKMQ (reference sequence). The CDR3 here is CASTTQNIQYF. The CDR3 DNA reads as TGTGCCAGCACCACCCAAAACATTCAGTACTTC.

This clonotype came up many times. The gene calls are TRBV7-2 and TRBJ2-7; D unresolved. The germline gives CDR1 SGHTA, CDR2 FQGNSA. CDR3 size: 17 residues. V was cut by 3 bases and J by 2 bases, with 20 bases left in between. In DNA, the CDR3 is TGTGCCAGCAGCTTTGTTCCGGGTACGGGCACAACCTACGAGCAGTACTTC. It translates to CASSFVPGTGTTYEQYF.

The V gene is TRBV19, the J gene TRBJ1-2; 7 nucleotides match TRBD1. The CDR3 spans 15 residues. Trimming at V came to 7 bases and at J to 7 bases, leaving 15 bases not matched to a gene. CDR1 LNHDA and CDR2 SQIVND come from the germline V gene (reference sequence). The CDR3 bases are TGTGCCAGTACTTCCCTTGACAGGGAAAGAGGTGGCTACACCTTC. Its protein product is CASTSLDRERGGYTF.

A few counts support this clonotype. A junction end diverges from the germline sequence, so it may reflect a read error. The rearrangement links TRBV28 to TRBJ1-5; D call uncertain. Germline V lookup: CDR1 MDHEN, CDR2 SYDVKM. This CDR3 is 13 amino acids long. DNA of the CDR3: TGTACCAGCAGTTCCGCAGTGGGACAGCCCCAGCATTTT. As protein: CTSSSAVGQPQHF. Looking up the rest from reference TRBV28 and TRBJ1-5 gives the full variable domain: DVKVTQSSRYLVKRTGEKVFLECVQDMDHENMFWYRQDPGLGLRLIYFSYDVKMKEKGDIPEGYSVSREKKERFSLILESASTNQTSMYLCTSSSAVGQPQHFGDGTRLSIL.

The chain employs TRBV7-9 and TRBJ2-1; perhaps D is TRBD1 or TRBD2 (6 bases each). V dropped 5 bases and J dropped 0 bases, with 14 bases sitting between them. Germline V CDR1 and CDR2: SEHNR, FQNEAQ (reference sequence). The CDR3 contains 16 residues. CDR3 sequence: CASSPGGGSSYNEQFF. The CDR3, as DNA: TGTGCCAGCAGCCCCGGAGGGGGAAGCTCCTACAATGAGCAGTTCTTC.

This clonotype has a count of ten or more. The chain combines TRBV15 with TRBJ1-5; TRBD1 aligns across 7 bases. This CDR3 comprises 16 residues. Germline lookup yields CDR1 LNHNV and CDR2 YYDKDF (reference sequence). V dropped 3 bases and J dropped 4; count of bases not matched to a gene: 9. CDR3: CATSRTGPTLNQPQHF. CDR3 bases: TGTGCCACCAGCAGGACAGGGCCGACTTTAAATCAGCCCCAGCATTTT. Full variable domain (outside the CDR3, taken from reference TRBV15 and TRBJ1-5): DAMVIQNPRYQVTQFGKPVTLSCSQTLNHNVMYWYQQKSSQAPKLLFHYYDKDFNNEADTPDNFQSRRPNTSFCFLDIRSPGLGDTAMYLCATSRTGPTLNQPQHFGDGTRLSIL.

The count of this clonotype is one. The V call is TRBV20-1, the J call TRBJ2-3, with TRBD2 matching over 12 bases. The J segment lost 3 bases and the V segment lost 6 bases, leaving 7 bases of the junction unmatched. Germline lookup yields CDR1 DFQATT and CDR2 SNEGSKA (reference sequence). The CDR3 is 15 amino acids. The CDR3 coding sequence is TGCAGTGCGCCGCCGCTAGCGGGAGGGACAGATACGCAGTATTTT. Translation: CSAPPLAGGTDTQYF.

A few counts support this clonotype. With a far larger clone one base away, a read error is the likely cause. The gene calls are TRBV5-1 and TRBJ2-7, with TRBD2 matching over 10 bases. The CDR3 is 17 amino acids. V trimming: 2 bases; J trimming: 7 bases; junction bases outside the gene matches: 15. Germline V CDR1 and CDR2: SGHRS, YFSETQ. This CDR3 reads CASSLGRASGGLNEQYF. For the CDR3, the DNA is TGCGCCAGCAGCTTAGGACGGGCTAGCGGGGGCCTGAATGAGCAGTACTTC.

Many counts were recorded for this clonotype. The CDR3 DNA is TGTGCCAGCAGCCAAGATCGCGTAGCGGGAACGAGGGTGGAGCTGTTTTTT. It is translated as CASSQDRVAGTRVELFF. The chain has TRBV3-1 and TRBJ2-2; the match to TRBD2 covers 8 bases. The CDR3 runs 17 residues. J gave up 10 bases and V 0 bases, and 13 bases lay outside the gene matches. Germline V gene sequence: CDR1 LGHDT, CDR2 YNNKEL (reference sequence).

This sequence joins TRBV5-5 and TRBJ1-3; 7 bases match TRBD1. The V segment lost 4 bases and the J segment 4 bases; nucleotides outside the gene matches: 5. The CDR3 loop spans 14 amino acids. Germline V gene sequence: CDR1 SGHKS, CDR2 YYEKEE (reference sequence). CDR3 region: CASSKGTAGNTIYF. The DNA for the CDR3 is TGTGCCAGCAGCAAAGGGACAGCGGGAAACACCATATATTTT.

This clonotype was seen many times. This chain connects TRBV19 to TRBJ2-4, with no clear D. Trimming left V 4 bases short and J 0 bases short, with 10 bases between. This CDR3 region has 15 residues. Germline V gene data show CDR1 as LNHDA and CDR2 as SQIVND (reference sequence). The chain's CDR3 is CASSTQLVAKNIQYF. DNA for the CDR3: TGTGCCAGTAGTACCCAACTTGTAGCCAAAAACATTCAGTACTTC.

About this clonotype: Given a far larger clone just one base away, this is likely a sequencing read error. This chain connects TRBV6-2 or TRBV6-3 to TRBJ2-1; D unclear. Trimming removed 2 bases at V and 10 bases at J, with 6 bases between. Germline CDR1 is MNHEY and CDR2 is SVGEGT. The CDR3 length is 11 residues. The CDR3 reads CASSYAYEQFF. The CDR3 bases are TGTGCCAGCAGTTACGCCTACGAGCAGTTCTTC.

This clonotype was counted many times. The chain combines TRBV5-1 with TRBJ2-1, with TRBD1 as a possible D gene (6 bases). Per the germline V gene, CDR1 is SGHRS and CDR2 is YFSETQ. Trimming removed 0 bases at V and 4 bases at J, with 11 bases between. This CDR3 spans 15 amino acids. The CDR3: CASSLAGRGYNEQFF. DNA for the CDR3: TGCGCCAGCAGCTTGGCGGGCAGGGGTTACAATGAGCAGTTCTTC.

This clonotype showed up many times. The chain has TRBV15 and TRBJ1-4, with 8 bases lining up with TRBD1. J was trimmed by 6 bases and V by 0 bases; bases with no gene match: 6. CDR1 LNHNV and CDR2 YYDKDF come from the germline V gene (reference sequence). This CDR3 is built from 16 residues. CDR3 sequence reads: CATSRDSGTGYEKLFF. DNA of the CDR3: TGTGCCACCAGCAGAGATTCCGGGACAGGATATGAAAAACTGTTTTTT.

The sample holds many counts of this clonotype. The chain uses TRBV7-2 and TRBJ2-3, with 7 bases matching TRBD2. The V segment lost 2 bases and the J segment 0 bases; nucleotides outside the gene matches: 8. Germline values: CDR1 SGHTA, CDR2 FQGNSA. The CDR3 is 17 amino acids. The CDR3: CASSLNVRGVSTDTQYF. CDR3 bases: TGTGCCAGCAGCTTAAATGTCCGGGGGGTCAGCACAGATACGCAGTATTTT.

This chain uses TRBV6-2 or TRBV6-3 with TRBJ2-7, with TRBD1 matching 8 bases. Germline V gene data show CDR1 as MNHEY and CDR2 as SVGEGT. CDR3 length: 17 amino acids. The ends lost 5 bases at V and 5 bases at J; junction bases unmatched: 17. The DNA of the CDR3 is TGTGCCAGCAGTGAGACCGACAGGGGACCCCCTGTCCACGAGCAGTACTTC. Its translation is CASSETDRGPPVHEQYF.

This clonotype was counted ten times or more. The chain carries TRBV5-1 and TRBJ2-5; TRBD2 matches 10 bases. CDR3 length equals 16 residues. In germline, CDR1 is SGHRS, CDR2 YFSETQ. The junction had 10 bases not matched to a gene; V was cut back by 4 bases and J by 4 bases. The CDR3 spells CASSGALAGASETQYF. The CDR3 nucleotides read TGCGCCAGCAGCGGTGCTCTAGCGGGAGCGTCAGAGACCCAGTACTTC. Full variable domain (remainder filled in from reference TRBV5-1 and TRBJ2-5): KAGVTQTPRYLIKTRGQQVTLSCSPISGHRSVSWYQQTPGQGLQFLFEYFSETQRNKGNFPGRFSGRQFSNSRSEMNVSTLELGDSALYLCASSGALAGASETQYFGPGTRLLVL.